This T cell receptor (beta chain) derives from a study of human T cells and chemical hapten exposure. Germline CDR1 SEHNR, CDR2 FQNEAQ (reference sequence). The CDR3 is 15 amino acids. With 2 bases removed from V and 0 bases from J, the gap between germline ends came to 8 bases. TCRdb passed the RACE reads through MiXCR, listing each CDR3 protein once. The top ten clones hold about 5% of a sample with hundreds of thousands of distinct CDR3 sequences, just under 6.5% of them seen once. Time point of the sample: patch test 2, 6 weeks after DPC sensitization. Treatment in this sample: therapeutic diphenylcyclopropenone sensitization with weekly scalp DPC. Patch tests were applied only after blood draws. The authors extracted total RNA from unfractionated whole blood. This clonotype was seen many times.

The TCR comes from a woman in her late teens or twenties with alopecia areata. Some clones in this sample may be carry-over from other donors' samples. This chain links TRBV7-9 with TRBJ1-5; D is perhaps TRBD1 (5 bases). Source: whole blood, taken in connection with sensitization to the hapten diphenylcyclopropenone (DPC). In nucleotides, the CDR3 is TGTGCCAGCAGCTTATCAGGGTCTAGCAATCAGCCCCAGCATTTT. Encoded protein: CASSLSGSSNQPQHF.